This T cell receptor beta chain emerged from a study of control samples from healthy donors and cancer patients. The ends were cut back, 11 bases at V and 1 base at J, with 14 bases in the middle. Germline CDR1 reads ENHRY; CDR2 reads SYGVKD. The CDR3 is made up of 13 amino acids. This table comes from immunoSEQ multiplex PCR, and its TCRdb copy is limited to in-frame clones, with some not included. The table lists 25,000 to 30,000 clones, around nine tenths of them singletons. This clone was counted a single time. The source is a woman in her 40s with lung cancer. The sample taken for sequencing was PBMCs. This chain uses TRBV10-3 with TRBJ1-1, with D tentatively TRBD1 (5 bases). The CDR3 coding sequence is TGTGCCGCCAGGGAGGTCGAGAACACTGAAGCTTTCTTT. It codes for CAAREVENTEAFF.